These T cell receptor beta chains were read from a single sample in a study of blood T cell repertoires in COVID-19. Sequenced by immunoSEQ multiplex PCR; TCRdb stores in-frame clones only, minus some. Among around 230,000 clones listed, approximately 80% were seen once. The sample consisted of peripheral blood. Every receptor here comes from a man aged 40-55 years with acute or convalescent COVID-19. The CDR3 runs from the conserved cysteine through the conserved F or W. D genes are given only for firm matches. A row's size may be missing; if present it is once, few, many or a size class.

j_gene: TRBJ2-6
abundance: NA
d_gene: TRBD1
v_gene: TRBV18
CDR3aa: CASSPLSTGGYSGANVLTF
CDR3nt: TGTGCCAGCTCACCACTGTCCACAGGGGGTTACTCTGGGGCCAACGTCCTGACTTTC

j_gene: TRBJ2-7
abundance: few
d_gene: NA
v_gene: TRBV9
CDR3aa: CASSPLIFPYEQYF
CDR3nt: TGTGCCAGCAGCCCCCTTATATTCCCTTACGAGCAGTACTTC

j_gene: TRBJ2-7
abundance: NA
d_gene: NA
v_gene: TRBV3-1/TRBV3-2
CDR3aa: CASSLSEGYEQYF
CDR3nt: TGTGCCAGCAGCCTAAGTGAGGGCTACGAGCAGTACTTC

j_gene: TRBJ1-4
abundance: NA
d_gene: TRBD1
v_gene: TRBV5-1
CDR3aa: CASSLGTGREKLFF
CDR3nt: TGCGCCAGCAGCTTGGGGACAGGACGTGAAAAACTGTTTTTT

j_gene: TRBJ2-7
abundance: NA
d_gene: TRBD2
v_gene: TRBV11-2
CDR3aa: CASTLAGLVEQYF
CDR3nt: TGTGCCAGCACCCTAGCGGGATTGGTCGAGCAGTACTTC

j_gene: TRBJ2-2
abundance: NA
d_gene: TRBD2
v_gene: TRBV19
CDR3aa: CASSEGGTSGTGELFF
CDR3nt: TGTGCCAGTAGTGAAGGCGGGACTAGCGGGACCGGGGAGCTGTTTTTT

j_gene: TRBJ2-5
abundance: NA
d_gene: TRBD2
v_gene: TRBV7-9
CDR3aa: CASSSRTSGTSQETQYF
CDR3nt: TGTGCCAGCAGCTCTCGGACTAGCGGGACCTCCCAAGAGACCCAGTACTTC

j_gene: TRBJ2-7
abundance: NA
d_gene: TRBD1
v_gene: TRBV2
CDR3aa: CASIQDRDHGQYF
CDR3nt: TGTGCCAGCATTCAAGACAGGGATCACGGGCAGTACTTC

j_gene: TRBJ1-1
abundance: few
d_gene: NA
v_gene: TRBV14
CDR3aa: CASSQDSEAFF
CDR3nt: TGTGCCAGCAGCCAAGATAGTGAAGCTTTCTTT

j_gene: TRBJ1-4
abundance: NA
d_gene: NA
v_gene: TRBV28
CDR3aa: CASSLGLSNEKLFF
CDR3nt: TGTGCCAGCAGTTTAGGACTGAGTAATGAAAAACTGTTTTTT

j_gene: TRBJ1-6
abundance: NA
d_gene: TRBD1
v_gene: TRBV18
CDR3aa: CASRRDSNSPLHF
CDR3nt: TGTGCCAGCCGCCGGGACAGCAATTCACCCCTCCACTTT

j_gene: TRBJ2-1
abundance: once
d_gene: TRBD2
v_gene: TRBV28
CDR3aa: CASSPTSGRPSYNEQFF
CDR3nt: TGTGCCAGCAGCCCGACTAGCGGGAGGCCCAGCTACAATGAGCAGTTCTTC

j_gene: TRBJ2-2
abundance: NA
d_gene: NA
v_gene: TRBV11-1
CDR3aa: CASSFNTNTGELFF
CDR3nt: TGTGCCAGCAGCTTTAACACGAACACCGGGGAGCTGTTTTTT

j_gene: TRBJ1-3
abundance: NA
d_gene: NA
v_gene: TRBV3-1/TRBV3-2
CDR3aa: CASSQGTGESSGNTIYF
CDR3nt: TGTGCCAGCAGCCAAGGAACCGGGGAGTCGAGTGGAAACACCATATATTTT

j_gene: TRBJ2-1
abundance: NA
d_gene: NA
v_gene: TRBV5-1
CDR3aa: CASSFPRGRNPYNEQFF
CDR3nt: TGCGCCAGCAGCTTTCCCAGGGGAAGGAACCCCTACAATGAGCAGTTCTTC

j_gene: TRBJ1-5
abundance: NA
d_gene: NA
v_gene: TRBV5-6
CDR3aa: CASSLQGTGNQPQHF
CDR3nt: TGTGCCAGCAGTTTGCAGGGGACGGGCAATCAGCCCCAGCATTTT

j_gene: TRBJ2-7
abundance: few
d_gene: TRBD1
v_gene: TRBV28
CDR3aa: CASSLAQGDYEQYF
CDR3nt: TGTGCCAGCAGTTTAGCACAGGGGGACTACGAGCAGTACTTC

j_gene: TRBJ2-7
abundance: NA
d_gene: TRBD2
v_gene: TRBV30
CDR3aa: CAWSGGSGRGSYEQYF
CDR3nt: TGTGCCTGGAGTGGGGGTAGCGGGAGGGGCTCCTACGAGCAGTACTTC

j_gene: TRBJ2-1
abundance: NA
d_gene: TRBD2
v_gene: TRBV18
CDR3aa: CASSPTSGRANEQFF
CDR3nt: TGTGCCAGCTCGCCCACTAGCGGGAGGGCCAATGAGCAGTTCTTC

j_gene: TRBJ1-3
abundance: NA
d_gene: NA
v_gene: TRBV21-1
CDR3aa: CASSKKVHSLGASSGNTIYF
CDR3nt: TGTGCCAGCAGCAAAAAAGTCCACTCGCTCGGCGCTAGCTCTGGAAACACCATATATTTT